The present T cell receptor (beta chain) was sequenced within a study of OX40 agonist ivuxolimab in advanced cancers. About the study: Prior therapy, whether anti-PD-1, anti-PD-L1 or anti-CTLA-4, was allowed, and roughly 40% had some.

TCRdb's copy holds only in-frame clones and misses some; the assay was immunoSEQ multiplex PCR. The sample includes tens of thousands of clones, 75% to 90% seen only once; the top ten take about 1.8%. V lost 5 bases and J lost 6, with 5 bases in between. CDR1 is SGHAT, CDR2 FQNNGV, per germline. The CDR3 loop spans 11 amino acids. Whole-study results and caveats: Partial responders dosed at 0.1-3.0 mg/kg displayed clonal expansion ranking among the lowest.

Note on this clone: Its antigen remains unidentified.

Sequenced here: CD4+ or CD8+ T cells sorted from blood, sampled in a trial of the OX40 agonist ivuxolimab. The TCR comes from an adult with an advanced solid tumor such as melanoma, head and neck, liver or kidney cancer. V gene TRBV11-2 combines with J gene TRBJ2-1; D is unclear. The CDR3 nucleotides read TGTGCCAGCAGCCAAATCAATGAGCAGTTCTTC. It codes for CASSQINEQFF.